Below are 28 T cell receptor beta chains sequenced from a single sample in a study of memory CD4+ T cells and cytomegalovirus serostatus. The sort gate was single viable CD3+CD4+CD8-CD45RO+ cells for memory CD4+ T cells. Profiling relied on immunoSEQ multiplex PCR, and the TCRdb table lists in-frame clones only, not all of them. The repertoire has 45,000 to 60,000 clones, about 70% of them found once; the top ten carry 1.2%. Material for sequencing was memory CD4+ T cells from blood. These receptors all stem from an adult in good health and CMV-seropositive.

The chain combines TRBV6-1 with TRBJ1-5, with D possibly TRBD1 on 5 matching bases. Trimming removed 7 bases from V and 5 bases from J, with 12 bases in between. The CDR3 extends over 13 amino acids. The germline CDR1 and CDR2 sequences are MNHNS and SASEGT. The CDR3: CASNSLRDQPQHF. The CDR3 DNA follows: TGTGCCAGCAACTCACTCAGGGATCAGCCCCAGCATTTT.

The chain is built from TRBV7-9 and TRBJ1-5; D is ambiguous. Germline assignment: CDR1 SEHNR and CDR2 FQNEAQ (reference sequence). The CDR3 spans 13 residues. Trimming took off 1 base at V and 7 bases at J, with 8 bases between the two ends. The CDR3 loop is CASSLGLGQPQHF. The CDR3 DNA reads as TGTGCCAGCAGCTTAGGGTTAGGGCAGCCCCAGCATTTT.

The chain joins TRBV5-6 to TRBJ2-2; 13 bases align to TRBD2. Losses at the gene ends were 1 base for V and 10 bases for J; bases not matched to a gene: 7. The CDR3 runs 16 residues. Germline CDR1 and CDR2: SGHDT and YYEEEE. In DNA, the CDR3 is TGTGCCAGCAGCTTGCAAACTAGCGGGAGGGACGAGGAGCTGTTTTTT. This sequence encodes CASSLQTSGRDEELFF.

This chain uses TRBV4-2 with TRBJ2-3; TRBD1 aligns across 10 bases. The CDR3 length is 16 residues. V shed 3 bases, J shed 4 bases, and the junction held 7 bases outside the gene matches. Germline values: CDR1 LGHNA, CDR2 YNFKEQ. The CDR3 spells CASSHERQGAADTQYF. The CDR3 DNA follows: TGTGCCAGCAGCCACGAGAGACAGGGGGCGGCAGATACGCAGTATTTT.

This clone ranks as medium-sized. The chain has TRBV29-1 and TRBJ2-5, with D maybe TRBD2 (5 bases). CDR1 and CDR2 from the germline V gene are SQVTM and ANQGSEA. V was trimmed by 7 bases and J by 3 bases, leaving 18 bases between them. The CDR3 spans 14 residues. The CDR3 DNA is TGCAGCGCCCGACGGACCCGGGGTAAAGAGACCCAGTACTTC. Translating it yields CSARRTRGKETQYF.

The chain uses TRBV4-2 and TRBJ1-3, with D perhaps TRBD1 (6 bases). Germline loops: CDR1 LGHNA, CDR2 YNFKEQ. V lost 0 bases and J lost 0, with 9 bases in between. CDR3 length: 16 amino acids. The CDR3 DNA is TGTGCCAGCAGCCAAGAGACAGGCGACTCTGGAAACACCATATATTTT. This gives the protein CASSQETGDSGNTIYF.

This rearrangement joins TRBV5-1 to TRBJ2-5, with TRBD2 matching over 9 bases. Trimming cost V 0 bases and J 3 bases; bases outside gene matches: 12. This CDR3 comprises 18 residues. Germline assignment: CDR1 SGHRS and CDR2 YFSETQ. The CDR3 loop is CASSLARWNSGGEETQYF. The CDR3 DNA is TGCGCCAGCAGCTTGGCCAGGTGGAATAGCGGGGGCGAAGAGACCCAGTACTTC. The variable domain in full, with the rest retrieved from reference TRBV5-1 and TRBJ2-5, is KAGVTQTPRYLIKTRGQQVTLSCSPISGHRSVSWYQQTPGQGLQFLFEYFSETQRNKGNFPGRFSGRQFSNSRSEMNVSTLELGDSALYLCASSLARWNSGGEETQYFGPGTRLLVL.

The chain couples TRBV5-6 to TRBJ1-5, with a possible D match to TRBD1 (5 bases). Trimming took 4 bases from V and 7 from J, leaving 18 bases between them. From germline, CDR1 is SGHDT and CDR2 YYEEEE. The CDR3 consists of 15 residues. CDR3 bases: TGTGCCAGCAGCCCTCGGTGGGGAGGGGACCAGCCCCAGCATTTT. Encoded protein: CASSPRWGGDQPQHF.

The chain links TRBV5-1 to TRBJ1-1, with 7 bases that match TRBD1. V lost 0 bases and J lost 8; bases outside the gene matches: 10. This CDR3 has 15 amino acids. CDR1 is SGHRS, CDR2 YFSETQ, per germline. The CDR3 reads CASSLAGTERPEAFF. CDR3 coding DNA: TGCGCCAGCAGCTTGGCTGGGACAGAAAGACCCGAAGCTTTCTTT.

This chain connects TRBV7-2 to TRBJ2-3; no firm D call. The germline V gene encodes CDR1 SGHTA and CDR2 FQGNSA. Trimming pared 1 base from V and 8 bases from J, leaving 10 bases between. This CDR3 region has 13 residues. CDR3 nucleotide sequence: TGTGCCAGCAGCTTAGAGGGCGTAGGTACGCAGTATTTT. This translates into CASSLEGVGTQYF.

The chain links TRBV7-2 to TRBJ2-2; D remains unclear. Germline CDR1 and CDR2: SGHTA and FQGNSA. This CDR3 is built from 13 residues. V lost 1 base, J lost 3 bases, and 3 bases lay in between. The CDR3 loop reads CASSLDYTGELFF. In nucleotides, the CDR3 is TGTGCCAGCAGCTTAGACTACACCGGGGAGCTGTTTTTT.

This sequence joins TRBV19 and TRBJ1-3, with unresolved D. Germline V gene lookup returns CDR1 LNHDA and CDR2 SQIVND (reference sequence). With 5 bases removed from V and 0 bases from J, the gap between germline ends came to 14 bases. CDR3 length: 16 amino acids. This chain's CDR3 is CASSLSPDGSGNTIYF. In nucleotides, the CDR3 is TGTGCCAGTAGTCTCTCCCCCGACGGCTCTGGAAACACCATATATTTT.

CDR3 loop: CASSIGRGDNSPLHF. In DNA, the CDR3 is TGTGCCAGTAGTATCGGCAGGGGGGATAATTCACCCCTCCACTTT. The V call is TRBV19, the J call TRBJ1-6, with 7 bases aligning to TRBD1. Germline CDR1 reads LNHDA; CDR2 reads SQIVND (reference sequence). The CDR3 is made up of 15 amino acids. V lost 3 bases and J lost 5; bases outside the gene matches: 4.

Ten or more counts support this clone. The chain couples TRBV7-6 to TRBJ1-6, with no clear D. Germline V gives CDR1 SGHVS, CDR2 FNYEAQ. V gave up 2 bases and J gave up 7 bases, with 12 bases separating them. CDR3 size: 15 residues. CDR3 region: CASSLSEDKNSPLHF. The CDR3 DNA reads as TGTGCCAGCAGCTTATCCGAAGACAAGAATTCACCCCTCCACTTT.

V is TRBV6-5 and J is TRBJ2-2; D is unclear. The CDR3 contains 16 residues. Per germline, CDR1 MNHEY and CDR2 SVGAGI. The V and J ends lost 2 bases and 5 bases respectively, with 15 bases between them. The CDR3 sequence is CASSYLRTVGTGELFF. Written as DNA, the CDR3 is TGTGCCAGCAGTTACCTCCGGACGGTGGGAACCGGGGAGCTGTTTTTT.

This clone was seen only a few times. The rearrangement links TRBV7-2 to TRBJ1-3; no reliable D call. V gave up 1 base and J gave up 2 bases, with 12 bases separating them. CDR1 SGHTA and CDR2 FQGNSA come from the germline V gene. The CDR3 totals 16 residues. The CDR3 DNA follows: TGTGCCAGCAGCTTAGGAGCGGCCCAAACTGGAAACACCATATATTTT. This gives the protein CASSLGAAQTGNTIYF.

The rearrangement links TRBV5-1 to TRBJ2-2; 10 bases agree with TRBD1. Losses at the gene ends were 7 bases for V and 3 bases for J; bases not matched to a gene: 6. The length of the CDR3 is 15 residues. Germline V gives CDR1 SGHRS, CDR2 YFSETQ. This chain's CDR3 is CASFSGTGDTGELFF. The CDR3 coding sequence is TGCGCCAGCTTCTCGGGGACAGGGGACACCGGGGAGCTGTTTTTT.

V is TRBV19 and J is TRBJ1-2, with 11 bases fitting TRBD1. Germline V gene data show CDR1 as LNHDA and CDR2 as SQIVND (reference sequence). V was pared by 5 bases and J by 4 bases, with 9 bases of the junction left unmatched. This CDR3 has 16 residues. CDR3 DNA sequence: TGTGCCAGTAGTTTCTACGGGACAGGGGGGGTCTATGGCTACACCTTC. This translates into CASSFYGTGGVYGYTF.

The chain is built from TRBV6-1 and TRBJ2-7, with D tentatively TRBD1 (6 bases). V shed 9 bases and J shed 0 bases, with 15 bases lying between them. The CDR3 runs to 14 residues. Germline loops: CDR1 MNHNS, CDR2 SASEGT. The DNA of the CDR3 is TGTGCCAGTGTCTCCGGGACAAGCTCCTACGAGCAGTACTTC. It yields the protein CASVSGTSSYEQYF.

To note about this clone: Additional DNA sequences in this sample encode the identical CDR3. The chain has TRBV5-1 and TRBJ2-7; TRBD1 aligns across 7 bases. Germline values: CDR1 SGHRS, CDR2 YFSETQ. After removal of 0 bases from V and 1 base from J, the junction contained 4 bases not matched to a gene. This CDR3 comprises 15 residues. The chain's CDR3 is CASSLAGQPSYEQYF. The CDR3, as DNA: TGCGCCAGCAGCTTGGCGGGACAGCCATCCTACGAGCAGTACTTC.

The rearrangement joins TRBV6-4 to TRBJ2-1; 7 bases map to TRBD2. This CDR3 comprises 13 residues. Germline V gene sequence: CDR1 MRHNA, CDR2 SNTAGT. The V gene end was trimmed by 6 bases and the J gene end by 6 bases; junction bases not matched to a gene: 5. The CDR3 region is CASRATGGNEQFF. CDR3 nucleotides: TGTGCCAGCAGGGCCACGGGGGGCAATGAGCAGTTCTTC.

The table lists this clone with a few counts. The CDR3 loop reads CASSLLGETTNEKLFF. The CDR3 region has the DNA TGTGCCAGCAGCTTGTTAGGAGAGACAACTAATGAAAAACTGTTTTTT. The chain has TRBV5-6 and TRBJ1-4; no clear D gene. This CDR3 is built from 16 residues. Germline V gene lookup returns CDR1 SGHDT and CDR2 YYEEEE. Trimming took off 1 base at V and 0 bases at J, with 10 bases between the two ends.

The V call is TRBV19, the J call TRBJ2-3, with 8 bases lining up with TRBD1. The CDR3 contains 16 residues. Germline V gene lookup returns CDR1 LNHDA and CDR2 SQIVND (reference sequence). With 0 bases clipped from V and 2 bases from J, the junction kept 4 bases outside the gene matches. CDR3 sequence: CASSIDYQGATDTQYF. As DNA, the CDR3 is TGTGCCAGTAGTATAGATTATCAGGGGGCCACAGATACGCAGTATTTT.

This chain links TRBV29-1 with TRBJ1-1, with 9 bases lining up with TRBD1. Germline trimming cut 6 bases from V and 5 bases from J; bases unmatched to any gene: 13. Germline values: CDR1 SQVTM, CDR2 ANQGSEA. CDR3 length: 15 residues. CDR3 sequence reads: CSVARTGALRTEAFF. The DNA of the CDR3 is TGCAGCGTCGCCCGGACAGGGGCGTTACGGACTGAAGCTTTCTTT.

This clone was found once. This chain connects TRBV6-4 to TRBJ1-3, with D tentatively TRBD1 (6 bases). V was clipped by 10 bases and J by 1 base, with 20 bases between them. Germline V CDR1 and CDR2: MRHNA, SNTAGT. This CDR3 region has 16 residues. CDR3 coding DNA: TGTGCCACCAGAAAGGGACACAACCGTTCTGGAAACACCATATATTTT. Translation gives CATRKGHNRSGNTIYF.

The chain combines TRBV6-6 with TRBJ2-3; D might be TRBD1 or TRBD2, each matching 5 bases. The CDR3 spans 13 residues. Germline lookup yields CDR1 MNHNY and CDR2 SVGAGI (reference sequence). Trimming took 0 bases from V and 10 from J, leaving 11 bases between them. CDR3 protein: CASSYSGVSAQYF. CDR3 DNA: TGTGCCAGCAGTTACTCGGGGGTATCAGCGCAGTATTTT.

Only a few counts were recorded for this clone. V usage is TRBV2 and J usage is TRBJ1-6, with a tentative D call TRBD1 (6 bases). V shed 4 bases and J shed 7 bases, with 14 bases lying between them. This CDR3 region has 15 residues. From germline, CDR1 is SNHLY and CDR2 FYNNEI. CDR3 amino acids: CASSGGQERNSPLHF. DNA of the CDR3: TGTGCCAGCAGTGGGGGGCAGGAACGAAATTCACCCCTCCACTTT.

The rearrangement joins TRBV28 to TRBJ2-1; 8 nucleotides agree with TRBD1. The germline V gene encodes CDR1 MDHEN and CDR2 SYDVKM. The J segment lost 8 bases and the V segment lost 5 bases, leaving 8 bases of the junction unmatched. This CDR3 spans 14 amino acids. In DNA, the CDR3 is TGTGCCAGCAGTCCAGGGGGCGCTTTGGATGAGCAGTTCTTC. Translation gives CASSPGGALDEQFF.